The next 17 T cell receptor beta chains were all read from a single sample in a study of OX40 agonist ivuxolimab in advanced cancers. Data came from immunoSEQ multiplex PCR; TCRdb stores just in-frame clones and leaves some out. The table includes roughly 56,000 clones, roughly 90% detected once. Sample: CD4+ or CD8+ T cells sorted from blood, taken in a trial of the OX40 agonist ivuxolimab. These receptors all come from an adult with an advanced solid tumor such as melanoma, head and neck, liver or kidney cancer.

Concerning this clone: The germline gene is not matched at one end of the junction; a read error may be the cause. The genes are TRBV7-7 and TRBJ2-2; 10 nucleotides line up with TRBD1. The germline V gene encodes CDR1 SSHAT and CDR2 FNYEAQ (reference sequence). The CDR3 length is 14 residues. The CDR3 nucleotides are TGTGCTAGCAGCCCCGGGACAGGGGCCGGGGAGCTGTTTTTT. Translation: CASSPGTGAGELFF.

About this clone: Just one base apart from a much larger clone, this may be a read error. Other DNA sequences within the sample encode an identical CDR3. The chain has TRBV9 and TRBJ2-5; D unresolved. CDR1 is SGDLS and CDR2 is YYNGEE in the germline V gene. The V end was cut by 0 bases, the J end by 3 bases, with 9 bases between. The CDR3 is 14 amino acids. The chain's CDR3 is CASSVGAGEETQYF. CDR3 sequence (DNA): TGTGCCAGCAGCGTAGGCGCTGGGGAAGAGACCCAGTACTTC.

The J gene is TRBJ2-1, the V gene TRBV27, with D possibly TRBD1 on 5 matching bases. Germline V gene data show CDR1 as MNHEY and CDR2 as SMNVEV (reference sequence). Trimming pared 1 base from V and 3 bases from J, leaving 7 bases between. The CDR3 has 14 amino acids. CDR3 in DNA: TGTGCCAGCAGTTTATTTCAGGGCTACAATGAGCAGTTCTTC. Protein sequence: CASSLFQGYNEQFF.

This chain connects TRBV7-2 to TRBJ2-1; a possible D gene is TRBD2 (6 bases). The germline gives CDR1 SGHTA, CDR2 FQGNSA. This CDR3 region has 15 residues. V was cut by 1 base and J by 4 bases, with 11 bases left in between. CDR3 residues: CASSLDGSSYNEQFF. The CDR3 DNA reads as TGTGCCAGCAGCTTAGACGGGAGTTCATACAATGAGCAGTTCTTC.

V and J are TRBV27 and TRBJ1-5; D is undetermined. This CDR3 has 14 amino acids. Germline V gene data show CDR1 as MNHEY and CDR2 as SMNVEV (reference sequence). With 2 bases removed from V and 6 bases from J, the gap between germline ends came to 11 bases. For the CDR3, the DNA is TGTGCCAGCAGTTTACCCCGGGTTGGTCAGCCCCAGCATTTT. This codes for CASSLPRVGQPQHF.

The chain recombines TRBV29-1 with TRBJ1-2; possibly TRBD1 for D (6 bases). Trimming cost V 7 bases and J 0 bases, with 21 bases left between them. CDR3 length equals 16 residues. Germline CDR1 is SQVTM and CDR2 is ANQGSEA. Here the CDR3 reads CSATDRIKGPNYGYTF. As DNA, the CDR3 is TGCAGCGCAACCGACAGGATTAAAGGACCTAACTATGGCTACACCTTC.

In this sample, this clone turned up a few times. V gene TRBV9 combines with J gene TRBJ2-1; either TRBD1 or TRBD2 may supply D (6 bases each). The V and J ends lost 0 bases and 8 bases respectively, with 15 bases between them. Germline-derived CDR1 and CDR2 are SGDLS and YYNGEE. CDR3 length: 15 residues. The CDR3 region is CASSVVGGPGDEQFF. The CDR3 DNA follows: TGTGCCAGCAGCGTAGTTGGGGGGCCCGGGGATGAGCAGTTCTTC. The full variable domain, rest sourced from reference TRBV9 and TRBJ2-1, is DSGVTQTPKHLITATGQRVTLRCSPRSGDLSVYWYQQSLDQGLQFLIQYYNGEERAKGNILERFSAQQFPDLHSELNLSSLELGDSALYFCASSVVGGPGDEQFFGPGTRLTVL.

The chain combines TRBV27 with TRBJ2-1; 14 bases align to TRBD2. In germline, CDR1 is MNHEY, CDR2 SMNVEV (reference sequence). The CDR3 spans 15 residues. After removal of 9 bases from V and 7 bases from J, the junction contained 8 bases not matched to a gene. The CDR3 is CASTAGTSGSNEQFF. CDR3 bases: TGTGCCAGTACAGCGGGGACTAGCGGGAGTAATGAGCAGTTCTTC.

V usage is TRBV10-2 and J usage is TRBJ1-5; weak D call: TRBD1 (6 bases). The germline CDR1 and CDR2 sequences are WSHSY and SAAADI. The CDR3 extends over 13 amino acids. Trimming cost V 6 bases and J 6 bases, with 12 bases left between them. CDR3 loop: CASRQGQGQPQHF. The CDR3 nucleotides read TGCGCCAGCAGACAGGGTCAAGGTCAGCCCCAGCATTTT.

J is TRBJ2-4 and V is TRBV11-2; 7 positions match TRBD2. With V trimmed by 5 bases and J by 4 bases, 5 bases remained unmatched. This CDR3 is 14 amino acids long. The V gene's germline CDR1 is SGHAT and CDR2 FQNNGV. In DNA form, the CDR3 reads TGTGCCAGCAGCCCGGGACTAAGTAAAAACATTCAGTACTTC. Translation gives CASSPGLSKNIQYF. The variable domain in full, with the rest retrieved from reference TRBV11-2 and TRBJ2-4, is EAGVAQSPRYKIIEKRQSVAFWCNPISGHATLYWYQQILGQGPKLLIQFQNNGVVDDSQLPKDRFSAERLKGVDSTLKIQPAKLEDSAVYLCASSPGLSKNIQYFGAGTRLSVL.

This chain joins TRBV19 and TRBJ2-3; perhaps TRBD2 as D (6 bases). CDR1 is LNHDA and CDR2 is SQIVND in the germline V gene (reference sequence). V was cut by 3 bases and J by 0 bases, with 7 bases left in between. The CDR3 length is 14 residues. The CDR3 here is CASSMSGSTDTQYF. The CDR3 coding sequence is TGTGCCAGTAGTATGAGCGGGAGCACAGATACGCAGTATTTT.

The chain uses TRBV7-8 and TRBJ2-1, with 10 bases matching TRBD2. The V and J ends lost 3 bases and 9 bases, in that order; junction bases with no gene match: 5. CDR3 length: 14 amino acids. Germline assignment: CDR1 SGHVS and CDR2 FQNEAQ. CDR3 in amino acids: CASSFRLAGGEQFF. As DNA, the CDR3 is TGTGCCAGCAGCTTCAGACTAGCGGGTGGTGAGCAGTTCTTC.

The gene calls are TRBV4-3 and TRBJ2-5, with D perhaps being TRBD1 or TRBD2 (5 bases each). The CDR3 covers 18 residues. V was pared by 2 bases and J by 7 bases, with 26 bases between. Germline CDR1 and CDR2: LGHNA and YSLEER. The CDR3 bases are TGCGCCAGCAGCCAATCACTACCCGGGGCAGGAACTTGGGGGACCCAGTACTTC. It codes for CASSQSLPGAGTWGTQYF.

The chain couples TRBV23-1 to TRBJ1-2; unclear D gene. TRBV23-1 is known as an ORF, though its function is uncertain. V lost 6 bases and J 2 bases, leaving 10 bases between the germline ends. CDR3 length equals 13 residues. Here the CDR3 DNA reads TGCGCCAGCAGGCGGCGGGGAAACTATGGCTACACCTTC. This encodes CASRRRGNYGYTF.

This clone was seen a handful of times. The CDR3 loop reads CASSFSGTDTQYF. CDR3 in DNA: TGTGCCAGCAGTTTTAGCGGGACAGATACGCAGTATTTT. V usage is TRBV6-4 and J usage is TRBJ2-3, with 7 nucleotides matching TRBD2. Germline V gene data show CDR1 as MRHNA and CDR2 as SNTAGT. The V gene end was trimmed by 5 bases and the J gene end by 3 bases; junction bases not matched to a gene: 2. This CDR3 has 13 amino acids.

This clone was detected only once. The chain is built from TRBV4-3 and TRBJ2-7, with D tentatively TRBD1 (5 bases). V lost 4 bases and J lost 2, with 15 bases in between. The CDR3 consists of 15 residues. Germline assignment: CDR1 LGHNA and CDR2 YSLEER. The CDR3 DNA reads as TGCGCCAGCAGCCCCGCTGGGGCCGGAACCTACGAGCAGTACTTC. Encoded protein: CASSPAGAGTYEQYF.

Only one count was recorded for this clone. V and J are TRBV7-9 and TRBJ2-1, with TRBD1 matching 7 bases. J was trimmed by 1 base and V by 5 bases; bases with no gene match: 11. Germline-derived CDR1 and CDR2 are SEHNR and FQNEAQ (reference sequence). The CDR3 extends over 17 amino acids. DNA for the CDR3: TGTGCCAGCAGCCCAAGACAGGGCGTTCGATCCTACAATGAGCAGTTCTTC. It yields the protein CASSPRQGVRSYNEQFF.